This TCR beta chain was identified in a study of blood T cell repertoires in COVID-19. Whole-study context: From the United States, Italy and Spain came samples of acute and convalescent COVID-19. PBMCs, B-cell-depleted T cells, or T cells provided the cDNA or gDNA that made up the material.

Germline CDR1 DFQATT, CDR2 SNEGSKA (reference sequence). V trimming: 3 bases; J trimming: 8 bases; junction bases outside the gene matches: 6. There are 14 residues in the CDR3. This clone occurred once. Methods used by the authors: Amplification from reference gene primers served as the basis for estimated nucleated cell counts. Clones were sequenced by immunoSEQ multiplex PCR, and TCRdb holds only the in-frame ones, with some missing. Clone size and V and J calls were adopted from that table, with D and trimming inferred from the DNA. The sample comprises 70,000 to 80,000 clones, 75% to 95% of which are singletons, and approximately 4.8% rests with the top ten.

The sequence was obtained from an older woman with active COVID-19. The sample consisted of peripheral blood. The J gene is TRBJ2-3, the V gene TRBV20-1, with TRBD2 matching 12 bases. Here the CDR3 reads CSASRTSGKATQYF. The CDR3 DNA sequence: TGCAGTGCTAGTAGGACTAGCGGGAAAGCTACGCAGTATTTT.